The 21 T cell receptor beta chains in this list originate from one sample, sequenced in a study of blood T cell repertoires in COVID-19. Method: immunoSEQ multiplex PCR; TCRdb's copy keeps in-frame clones and lacks some. The profile covers 110,000 or so clones, with 85% to 90% appearing a single time and approximately 27% taken by the ten largest. The sample taken for sequencing was peripheral blood. The source is a man between 65 and 85 years old with active or convalescent COVID-19.

The chain combines TRBV14 with TRBJ2-7; TRBD1 aligns across 8 bases. With V trimmed by 4 bases and J by 3 bases, 8 bases remained unmatched. The germline gives CDR1 SGHDN, CDR2 FVKESK. The CDR3 loop spans 15 amino acids. In DNA, the CDR3 is TGTGCCAGCAGCCTCGGAAGGACAGGGAACTACGAGCAGTACTTC. It encodes CASSLGRTGNYEQYF.

The chain has TRBV5-5 and TRBJ2-7; D might be TRBD2 (6 bases). Germline V gene data show CDR1 as SGHKS and CDR2 as YYEKEE (reference sequence). This CDR3 contains 13 residues. Trimming left V 0 bases short and J 8 bases short, with 12 bases between. The CDR3 is CASSLALEGKQYF. CDR3 nucleotides: TGTGCCAGCAGCTTGGCCCTGGAGGGCAAGCAGTACTTC.

The chain combines TRBV20-1 with TRBJ1-1; D possibly corresponds to TRBD1 (6 bases). CDR3 length: 11 amino acids. From germline, CDR1 is DFQATT and CDR2 SNEGSKA (reference sequence). V was pared by 7 bases and J by 5 bases, with 11 bases between. CDR3 sequence reads: CSVTTGTEAFF. CDR3 nucleotide sequence: TGCAGTGTAACCACAGGGACTGAAGCTTTCTTT.

This clone was seen just once. J is TRBJ1-1 and V is TRBV7-3; D possibly corresponds to TRBD1 (5 bases). Looked up from germline, CDR1 is SGHTA and CDR2 is FQGTGA. This CDR3 spans 13 amino acids. Trimming removed 5 bases at V and 7 bases at J, with 14 bases between. The CDR3 here is CASSHTLDSEAFF. DNA of the CDR3: TGTGCCAGCAGCCACACTCTCGACAGTGAAGCTTTCTTT.

The count of this clone is one. The gene calls are TRBV2 and TRBJ2-2, with D tentatively TRBD2 (5 bases). Deletions cut 5 bases from V and 3 bases from J, with 13 bases between. This CDR3 is built from 15 residues. CDR1 and CDR2 (germline): SNHLY, FYNNEI. The CDR3 DNA is TGTGCCAGCAGTCGGGAACAGTCTTACACCGGGGAGCTGTTTTTT. It encodes CASSREQSYTGELFF.

The chain recombines TRBV15 with TRBJ1-4; tentatively, D is TRBD1 (5 bases). Germline CDR1 is LNHNV and CDR2 is YYDKDF (reference sequence). V was clipped by 0 bases and J by 8 bases, with 10 bases between them. The CDR3 contains 14 residues. CDR3: CATSRDYGGEKLFF. Here the CDR3 DNA reads TGTGCCACCAGCAGAGATTACGGGGGGGAAAAACTGTTTTTT.

This chain joins TRBV2 and TRBJ2-3; 9 bases match TRBD2. This CDR3 spans 13 amino acids. V trimming: 7 bases; J trimming: 6 bases; junction bases outside the gene matches: 5. Germline V CDR1 and CDR2: SNHLY, FYNNEI. CDR3 in amino acids: CASMLAGVDTQYF. The CDR3 bases are TGTGCCAGCATGTTAGCGGGAGTGGATACGCAGTATTTT.

J is TRBJ1-2 and V is TRBV6-4; D unclear. Trimming took 0 bases from V and 13 from J, leaving 15 bases between them. This CDR3 is built from 13 residues. Germline CDR1 MRHNA, CDR2 SNTAGT. The CDR3 DNA is TGTGCCAGCAGTGACTCCACGGGATCGACGCCCACCTTC. Its translation is CASSDSTGSTPTF.

This clone was recorded a few times. J is TRBJ2-5 and V is TRBV5-1, with 11 positions matching TRBD1. In germline, CDR1 is SGHRS, CDR2 YFSETQ. Trimming took 2 bases from V and 4 from J; bases not matched to a gene: 7. The CDR3 sequence is 16 residues long. The CDR3 DNA sequence: TGCGCCAGCAGCTTACGACCGGGACAGGGGGGAGAGACCCAGTACTTC. It specifies CASSLRPGQGGETQYF.

The rearrangement links TRBV9 to TRBJ1-1; D gene ambiguous. The CDR3 loop spans 13 amino acids. Germline CDR1 is SGDLS and CDR2 is YYNGEE. Trimming shortened V by 3 bases and J by 10 bases, and 16 bases separated the two germline ends. The CDR3 nucleotides are TGTGCCAGCAGCGGCTCTGGTAGCCCGGGAGCTTTCTTT. Translation: CASSGSGSPGAFF.

The chain combines TRBV5-1 with TRBJ1-2, with 9 bases lining up with TRBD1. The length of the CDR3 is 16 residues. In germline, CDR1 is SGHRS, CDR2 YFSETQ. V shed 2 bases and J 6 bases; nucleotides not matched to a gene: 11. For the CDR3, the DNA is TGCGCCAGCAGCTTACAGACAGGGGGAATTAAGGATGGCTACACCTTC. Translation gives CASSLQTGGIKDGYTF.

The chain is built from TRBV18 and TRBJ2-1; tentative D call: TRBD2 (5 bases). CDR3 length equals 14 residues. V lost 6 bases and J lost 4, with 13 bases in between. Per germline, CDR1 KGHSH and CDR2 LQKENI. The CDR3 region has the DNA TGTGCCAGCTCCCGGGGTAGCGAGTACAATGAGCAGTTCTTC. Protein: CASSRGSEYNEQFF.

This clone was recorded a few times. This chain links TRBV28 with TRBJ1-5; no clear D. Germline V gene data show CDR1 as MDHEN and CDR2 as SYDVKM. Trimming cost V 8 bases and J 4 bases, with 15 bases left between them. CDR3 length equals 14 residues. The CDR3 reads CASALLAGNQPQHF. CDR3 nucleotides: TGTGCCAGCGCCCTTCTAGCCGGGAATCAGCCCCAGCATTTT.

The chain is built from TRBV18 and TRBJ2-1, with D perhaps matching TRBD2 (6 bases). Germline V lookup: CDR1 KGHSH, CDR2 LQKENI. The CDR3 covers 15 residues. V was shortened by 6 bases and J by 3 bases, with 15 bases between the two germline ends. CDR3 bases: TGTGCCAGCTCCCTACTGGGCGGGAACTACAATGAGCAGTTCTTC. Translation: CASSLLGGNYNEQFF.

This clone was seen a handful of times. The chain employs TRBV19 and TRBJ2-5; 9 bases are a match to TRBD1. The junction had 11 bases not matched to a gene; V was cut back by 1 base and J by 2 bases. The CDR3 runs to 18 residues. Germline V gene data show CDR1 as LNHDA and CDR2 as SQIVND (reference sequence). The CDR3 reads CASSIGWGQGGGQETQYF. CDR3 sequence (DNA): TGTGCCAGTAGTATAGGATGGGGACAGGGAGGAGGTCAAGAGACCCAGTACTTC.

V and J are TRBV18 and TRBJ1-2; no definite D call. With 0 bases removed from V and 2 bases from J, the gap between germline ends came to 10 bases. The CDR3 has 15 residues. Germline V gene data show CDR1 as KGHSH and CDR2 as LQKENI. DNA of the CDR3: TGTGCCAGCTCACCACCGAGCGAGCGGAACTATGGCTACACCTTC. This codes for CASSPPSERNYGYTF.

V and J are TRBV3-1 (or the pseudogene TRBV3-2) and TRBJ1-5; D is unclear. V lost 1 base and J 4 bases, leaving 8 bases between the germline ends. The germline V gene has CDR1 LGHDT and CDR2 YNNKEL (reference sequence). This CDR3 comprises 14 residues. The CDR3 DNA reads as TGTGCCAGCAGCCAAGCCGGGATTAATCAGCCCCAGCATTTT. This codes for CASSQAGINQPQHF.

This rearrangement joins TRBV5-6 to TRBJ2-3, with 13 bases fitting TRBD2. The V gene end was trimmed by 3 bases and the J gene end by 0 bases; junction bases not matched to a gene: 7. The CDR3 contains 18 residues. Germline lookup yields CDR1 SGHDT and CDR2 YYEEEE. In DNA, the CDR3 is TGTGCCAGCAGCTCGACTAGCGGGAGGACCCTTAGCACAGATACGCAGTATTTT. This sequence encodes CASSSTSGRTLSTDTQYF.

This chain joins TRBV27 and TRBJ1-6, with D possibly matching TRBD1 (6 bases). V was cut by 2 bases and J by 9 bases, with 23 bases left in between. The CDR3 is 18 amino acids. Per the germline V gene, CDR1 is MNHEY and CDR2 is SMNVEV (reference sequence). The CDR3 spells CASSLRATGSVKVSPLHF. The CDR3 coding sequence is TGTGCCAGCAGTTTAAGGGCAACAGGGTCGGTTAAAGTTTCACCCCTCCACTTT.

This clone was picked up one time. This chain links TRBV19 with TRBJ1-4; TRBD1 is a possible D gene (5 bases). The V gene lost 6 bases and the J gene lost 10 bases, with 15 bases spanning the gap. Germline V gene sequence: CDR1 LNHDA, CDR2 SQIVND (reference sequence). The CDR3 is 13 residues long. CDR3 sequence (DNA): TGTGCCAGTAGGGGATCAACAGGTAGAAAACTGTTTTTT. Encoded protein: CASRGSTGRKLFF. The full variable domain, in which reference TRBV19 and TRBJ1-4 provide the parts outside the CDR3, is DGGITQSPKYLFRKEGQNVTLSCEQNLNHDAMYWYRQDPGQGLRLIYYSQIVNDFQKGDIAEGYSVSREKKESFPLTVTSAQKNPTAFYLCASRGSTGRKLFFGSGTQLSVL.

This clone was counted once. This rearrangement joins TRBV28 to TRBJ1-5, with D possibly TRBD1 on 6 matching bases. Germline CDR1 reads MDHEN; CDR2 reads SYDVKM. V shed 7 bases and J shed 6 bases, with 16 bases lying between them. The CDR3 spans 14 residues. The CDR3 is CASNPQGTGQPQHF. In nucleotides, the CDR3 is TGTGCCAGCAACCCGCAGGGGACGGGTCAGCCCCAGCATTTT.